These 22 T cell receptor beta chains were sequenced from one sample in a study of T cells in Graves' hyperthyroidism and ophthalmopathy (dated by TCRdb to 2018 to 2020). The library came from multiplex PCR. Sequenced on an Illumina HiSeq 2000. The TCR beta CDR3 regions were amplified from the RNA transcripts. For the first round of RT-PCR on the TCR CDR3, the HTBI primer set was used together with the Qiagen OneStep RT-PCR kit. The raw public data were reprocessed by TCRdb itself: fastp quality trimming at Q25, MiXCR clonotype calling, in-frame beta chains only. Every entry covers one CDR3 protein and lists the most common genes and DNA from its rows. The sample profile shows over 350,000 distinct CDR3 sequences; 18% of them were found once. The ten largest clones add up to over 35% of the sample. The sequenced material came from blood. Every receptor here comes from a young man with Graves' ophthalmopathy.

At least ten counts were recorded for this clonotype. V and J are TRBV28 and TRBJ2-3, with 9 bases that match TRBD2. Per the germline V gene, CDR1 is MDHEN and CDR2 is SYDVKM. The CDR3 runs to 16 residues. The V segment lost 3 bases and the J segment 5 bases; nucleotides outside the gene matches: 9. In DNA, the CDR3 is TGTGCCAGCAGTTTTGTGCGGGGGGGCCAGGGAGATACGCAGTATTTT. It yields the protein CASSFVRGGQGDTQYF. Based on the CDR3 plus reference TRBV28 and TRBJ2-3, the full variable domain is DVKVTQSSRYLVKRTGEKVFLECVQDMDHENMFWYRQDPGLGLRLIYFSYDVKMKEKGDIPEGYSVSREKKERFSLILESASTNQTSMYLCASSFVRGGQGDTQYFGPGTRLTVL.

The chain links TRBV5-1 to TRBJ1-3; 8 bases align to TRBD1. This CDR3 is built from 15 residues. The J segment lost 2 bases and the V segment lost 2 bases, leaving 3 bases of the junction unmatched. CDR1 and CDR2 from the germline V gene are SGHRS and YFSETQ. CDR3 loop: CASSFQGAPGNTIYF. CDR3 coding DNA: TGCGCCAGCAGCTTCCAGGGGGCGCCTGGAAACACCATATATTTT.

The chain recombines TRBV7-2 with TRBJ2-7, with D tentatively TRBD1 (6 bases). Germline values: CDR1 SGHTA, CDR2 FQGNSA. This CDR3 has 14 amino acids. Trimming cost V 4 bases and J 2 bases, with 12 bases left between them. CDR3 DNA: TGTGCCAGCAGCTCCCCGGGACATGCCTACGAGCAGTACTTC. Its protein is CASSSPGHAYEQYF.

Here the CDR3 reads CAISRQGDNGYTF. CDR3 nucleotides: TGTGCCATCAGCCGACAGGGGGACAATGGCTACACCTTC. This sequence joins TRBV10-3 and TRBJ1-2, with 9 bases lining up with TRBD1. CDR1 is ENHRY, CDR2 SYGVKD, per germline. The junction had 5 bases not matched to a gene; V was cut back by 6 bases and J by 6 bases. This CDR3 has 13 residues.

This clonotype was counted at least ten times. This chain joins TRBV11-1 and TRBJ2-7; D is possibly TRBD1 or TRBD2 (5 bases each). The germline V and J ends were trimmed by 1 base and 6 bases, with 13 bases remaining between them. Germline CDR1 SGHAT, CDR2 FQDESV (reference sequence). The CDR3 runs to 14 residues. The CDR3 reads CASSLDGDRAEQYF. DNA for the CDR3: TGTGCCAGCAGCTTAGACGGGGACCGCGCCGAGCAGTACTTC.

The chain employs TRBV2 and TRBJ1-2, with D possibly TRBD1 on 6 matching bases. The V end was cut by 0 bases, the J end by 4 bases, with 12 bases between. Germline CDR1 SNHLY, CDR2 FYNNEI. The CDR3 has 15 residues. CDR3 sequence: CASSEAGRGVYGYTF. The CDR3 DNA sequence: TGTGCCAGCAGTGAAGCGGGCAGGGGCGTCTATGGCTACACCTTC.

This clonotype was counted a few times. CDR3 bases: TGTGCCAGCAGTTCGGACAGGGGGCGAGGAACTGAAGCTTTCTTT. Translation: CASSSDRGRGTEAFF. The chain is built from TRBV6-1 and TRBJ1-1, with 11 bases lining up with TRBD1. This CDR3 is 15 amino acids long. Germline V gene data show CDR1 as MNHNS and CDR2 as SASEGT. Losses at the gene ends were 5 bases for V and 5 bases for J; bases not matched to a gene: 7.

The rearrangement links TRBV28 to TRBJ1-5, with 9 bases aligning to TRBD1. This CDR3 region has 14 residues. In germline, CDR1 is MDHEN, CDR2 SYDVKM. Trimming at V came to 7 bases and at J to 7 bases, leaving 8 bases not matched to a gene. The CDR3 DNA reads TGTGCCAGCACCCCGGGACAGGGCTGGCAGCCCCAGCATTTT. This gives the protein CASTPGQGWQPQHF.

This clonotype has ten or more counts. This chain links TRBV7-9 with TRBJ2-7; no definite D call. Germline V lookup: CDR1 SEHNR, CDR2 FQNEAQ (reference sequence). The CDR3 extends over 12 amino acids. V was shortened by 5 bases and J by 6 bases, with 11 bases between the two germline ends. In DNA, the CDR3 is TGTGCCAGCAGCCTTACCTCGGGCGAGCAGTACTTC. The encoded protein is CASSLTSGEQYF.

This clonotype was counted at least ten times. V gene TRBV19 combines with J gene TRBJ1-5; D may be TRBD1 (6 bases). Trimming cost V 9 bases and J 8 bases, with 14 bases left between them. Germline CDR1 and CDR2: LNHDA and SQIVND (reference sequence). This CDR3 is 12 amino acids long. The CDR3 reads CASQDRREPQHF. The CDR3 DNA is TGTGCCAGCCAGGACAGAAGGGAGCCCCAGCATTTT.

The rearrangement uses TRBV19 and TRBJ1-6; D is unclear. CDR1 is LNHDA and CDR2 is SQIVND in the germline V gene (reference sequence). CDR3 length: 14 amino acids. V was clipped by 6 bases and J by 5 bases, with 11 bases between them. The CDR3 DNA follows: TGTGCCAGTAGACGGACGGGGAATAATTCACCCCTCCACTTT. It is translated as CASRRTGNNSPLHF.

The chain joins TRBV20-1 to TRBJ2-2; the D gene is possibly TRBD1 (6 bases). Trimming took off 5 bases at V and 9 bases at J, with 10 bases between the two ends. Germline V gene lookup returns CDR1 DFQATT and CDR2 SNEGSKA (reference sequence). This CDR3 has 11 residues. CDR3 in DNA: TGCAGTGCTTACAGGGAAAGGGAGCTGTTTTTT. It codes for CSAYRERELFF.

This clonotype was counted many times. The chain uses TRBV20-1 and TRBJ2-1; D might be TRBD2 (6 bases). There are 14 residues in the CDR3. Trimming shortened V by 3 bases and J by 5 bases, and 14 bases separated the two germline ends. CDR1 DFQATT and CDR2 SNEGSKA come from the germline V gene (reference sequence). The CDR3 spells CSARVWGLHNEQFF. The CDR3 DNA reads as TGCAGTGCTAGGGTTTGGGGACTTCACAATGAGCAGTTCTTC.

The CDR3 here is CASSQQVSEKLFF. In DNA, the CDR3 is TGTGCCAGCAGCCAACAGGTTTCGGAAAAACTGTTTTTT. This rearrangement joins TRBV14 to TRBJ1-4, with D unclear. The CDR3 is 13 residues long. Per the germline V gene, CDR1 is SGHDN and CDR2 is FVKESK. V was trimmed by 2 bases and J by 8 bases, leaving 9 bases between them.

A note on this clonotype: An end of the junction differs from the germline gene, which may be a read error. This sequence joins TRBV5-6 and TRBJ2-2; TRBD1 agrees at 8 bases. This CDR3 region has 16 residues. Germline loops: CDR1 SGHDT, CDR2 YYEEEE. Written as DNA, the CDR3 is TGTGCCAGCCGCTTCGGGACAGGCAGTAGAACCGGGGAGCTGTTTTTT. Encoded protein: CASRFGTGSRTGELFF.

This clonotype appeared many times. This CDR3 is CASSQDWGQNEQYF. The CDR3 DNA reads TGTGCCAGCAGCCAAGATTGGGGACAAAACGAGCAGTACTTC. The chain combines TRBV3-1 with TRBJ2-7; a weak D match, TRBD1 (6 bases). Germline assignment: CDR1 LGHDT and CDR2 YNNKEL (reference sequence). V lost 0 bases and J lost 5, with 11 bases in between. The CDR3 has 14 residues.

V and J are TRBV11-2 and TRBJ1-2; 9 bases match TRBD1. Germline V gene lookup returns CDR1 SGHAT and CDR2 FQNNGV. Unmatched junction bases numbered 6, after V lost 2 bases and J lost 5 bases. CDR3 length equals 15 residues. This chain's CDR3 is CASSLFPGTGYGYTF. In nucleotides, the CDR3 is TGTGCCAGCAGCTTATTCCCTGGGACAGGGTATGGCTACACCTTC. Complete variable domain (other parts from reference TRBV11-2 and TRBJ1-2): EAGVAQSPRYKIIEKRQSVAFWCNPISGHATLYWYQQILGQGPKLLIQFQNNGVVDDSQLPKDRFSAERLKGVDSTLKIQPAKLEDSAVYLCASSLFPGTGYGYTFGSGTRLTVV.

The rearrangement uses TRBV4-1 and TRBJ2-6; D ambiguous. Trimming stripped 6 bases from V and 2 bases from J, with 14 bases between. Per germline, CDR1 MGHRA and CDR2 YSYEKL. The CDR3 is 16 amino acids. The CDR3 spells CASRPTSRTGANVLTF. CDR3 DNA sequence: TGCGCCAGCAGGCCCACGAGCCGTACTGGGGCCAACGTCCTGACTTTC.

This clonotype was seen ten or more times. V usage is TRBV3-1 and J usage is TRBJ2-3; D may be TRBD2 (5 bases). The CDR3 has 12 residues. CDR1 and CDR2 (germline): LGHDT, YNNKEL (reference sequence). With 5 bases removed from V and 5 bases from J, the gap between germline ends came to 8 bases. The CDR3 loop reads CASSRSGDTQYF. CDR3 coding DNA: TGTGCCAGCAGCAGGAGCGGAGATACGCAGTATTTT.

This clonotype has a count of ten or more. This CDR3 reads CASRLGHANTGELFF. CDR3 DNA: TGTGCCAGCAGGTTGGGACACGCGAACACCGGGGAGCTGTTTTTT. The gene calls are TRBV2 and TRBJ2-2, with D perhaps TRBD1 (6 bases). The CDR3 is 15 amino acids. V was cut by 6 bases and J by 0 bases, with 11 bases left in between. The germline V gene has CDR1 SNHLY and CDR2 FYNNEI.

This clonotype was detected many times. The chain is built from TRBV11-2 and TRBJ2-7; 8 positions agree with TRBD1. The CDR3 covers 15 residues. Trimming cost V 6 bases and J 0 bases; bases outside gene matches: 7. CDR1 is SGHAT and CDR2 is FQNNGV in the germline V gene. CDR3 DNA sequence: TGTGCCAGCAGGACCCGACAGGGGAGCTCCTACGAGCAGTACTTC. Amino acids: CASRTRQGSSYEQYF.

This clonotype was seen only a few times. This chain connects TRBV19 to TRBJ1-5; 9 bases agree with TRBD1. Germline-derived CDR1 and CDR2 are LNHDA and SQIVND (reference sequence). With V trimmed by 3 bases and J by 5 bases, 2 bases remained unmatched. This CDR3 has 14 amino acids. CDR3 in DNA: TGTGCCAGTAGTATTCGGACAGGGGATCAGCCCCAGCATTTT. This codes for CASSIRTGDQPQHF.